The T cell receptor beta chain described here comes from a study of CD8+ T cells in alopecia areata. At the level of the study: Tofacitinib was taken orally by treated patients, and the dose was 5 to 10 mg twice daily. General study results and limits: With patients, TCR sharing proved less clear than in mice, a difference possibly related to HLA. Clonality exceeded that of normal scalp in lesional scalp, most notably in alopecia totalis/universalis.

Described treatment: oral pan-JAK inhibitor, 5-10 mg twice daily. Alopecia areata patients had lesional scalp punch biopsies and peripheral blood taken from them. About this clone itself: Antigen specificity is unknown.

Germline CDR1 reads SQVTM; CDR2 reads ANQGSEA. V was clipped by 2 bases and J by 2 bases; unmatched bases: 5. CDR3 size: 14 residues. cDNA reverse transcribed from extracted RNA served as the sequencing template. Assay used: immunoSEQ multiplex PCR; TCRdb lists only in-frame clones, some missing. The table lists about 190,000 clones, approximately 56% of them singletons. The chain recombines TRBV29-1 with TRBJ2-5; 7 nucleotides align to TRBD1. The starting material was CD4+ T cells sorted from blood, obtained at week 4, from a patient treated with tofacitinib. This receptor was taken from a human donor with alopecia areata. The CDR3 here is CSVEIGQVQETQYF. Here the CDR3 DNA reads TGCAGCGTTGAAATAGGACAGGTTCAAGAGACCCAGTACTTC.